The 19 T cell receptor beta chains reported below all come from one sample, sequenced in a study of shared clonotypes between healthy human individuals. Some clones are missing from TCRdb's copy, which holds only in-frame ones; the method was immunoSEQ multiplex PCR. This sample has about 1 million clones, with 60% to 80% found just once. The sequencing sample was made of memory CD4+ T cells sorted from blood. Indicated subset: CD45RA-negative fraction. The receptor source for this set is a man between 18 and 35 years old in good health.

The CDR3 DNA reads as TGTGCCAGTAGTATAGGTCAGGGTCGCTATGGCTACACCTTC. It codes for CASSIGQGRYGYTF. The rearrangement joins TRBV19 to TRBJ1-2, with D possibly TRBD1 on 5 matching bases. V dropped 1 base and J dropped 4 bases, with 10 bases sitting between them. The germline gives CDR1 LNHDA, CDR2 SQIVND (reference sequence). The CDR3 extends over 14 amino acids.

This clone was observed a handful of times. The V and J genes are TRBV9 and TRBJ2-7, with 8 positions matching TRBD1. The CDR3 loop spans 13 amino acids. CDR1 is SGDLS, CDR2 YYNGEE, per germline. The V gene end was trimmed by 4 bases and the J gene end by 7 bases; junction bases not matched to a gene: 7. CDR3 sequence: CASSQTGVGEQYF. The CDR3, as DNA: TGTGCCAGCAGCCAGACAGGGGTGGGGGAGCAGTACTTC. Full variable domain (remainder filled in from reference TRBV9 and TRBJ2-7): DSGVTQTPKHLITATGQRVTLRCSPRSGDLSVYWYQQSLDQGLQFLIQYYNGEERAKGNILERFSAQQFPDLHSELNLSSLELGDSALYFCASSQTGVGEQYFGPGTRLTVT.

This chain connects TRBV7-9 to TRBJ1-4; 8 bases fit TRBD1. J was trimmed by 5 bases and V by 2 bases; bases with no gene match: 4. This CDR3 is built from 15 residues. Germline values: CDR1 SEHNR, CDR2 FQNEAQ (reference sequence). CDR3 in DNA: TGTGCCAGCAGCTTACTGCGACAGGGGAATGAAAAACTGTTTTTT. Encoded protein: CASSLLRQGNEKLFF.

The gene calls are TRBV10-2 and TRBJ2-5; 12 nucleotides align to TRBD2. CDR1 is WSHSY and CDR2 is SAAADI in the germline V gene. V lost 6 bases and J lost 4; bases outside the gene matches: 12. The CDR3 sequence is 17 residues long. The CDR3, as DNA: TGCGCCAGCAGAAGACTAGCGGGGGCGCCTTCGGGAGAGACCCAGTACTTC. It is translated as CASRRLAGAPSGETQYF.

This clone showed up just a few times. The chain combines TRBV6-1 with TRBJ2-7; D might be TRBD1 (6 bases). Germline V gene sequence: CDR1 MNHNS, CDR2 SASEGT. The germline V and J ends were trimmed by 6 bases and 3 bases, with 15 bases remaining between them. There are 14 residues in the CDR3. CDR3 sequence reads: CASRSPGTHYEQYF. DNA of the CDR3: TGTGCCAGCAGATCACCCGGGACACACTACGAGCAGTACTTC.

Only a few counts were recorded for this clone. The CDR3 loop reads CASSVGQGVGKLFF. DNA for the CDR3: TGTGCCAGCAGCGTAGGGCAGGGGGTCGGAAAACTGTTTTTT. This chain links TRBV9 with TRBJ1-4; 7 bases are shared with TRBD1. Germline V lookup: CDR1 SGDLS, CDR2 YYNGEE. This CDR3 spans 14 amino acids. The J segment lost 10 bases and the V segment lost 0 bases, leaving 6 bases of the junction unmatched.

The rearrangement uses TRBV5-6 and TRBJ2-1; the D is unclear. CDR3 length: 17 residues. The ends were cut back, 0 bases at V and 8 bases at J, with 21 bases in the middle. Per germline, CDR1 SGHDT and CDR2 YYEEEE. The CDR3 sequence is CASSLVLRDKKDYEQFF. DNA for the CDR3: TGTGCCAGCAGCTTGGTTCTCCGTGACAAGAAAGACTATGAGCAGTTCTTC.

This chain joins TRBV10-1 and TRBJ1-1, with 7 positions matching TRBD1. The CDR3 runs to 15 residues. In germline, CDR1 is WNHNN, CDR2 SYGVQD (reference sequence). With V trimmed by 7 bases and J by 1 base, 9 bases remained unmatched. In DNA, the CDR3 is TGCGCCAGCACTCCCATGGGACAGTCGAACACTGAAGCTTTCTTT. This encodes CASTPMGQSNTEAFF.

Only one count was recorded for this clone. The genes are TRBV9 and TRBJ1-6; D may be TRBD1 (5 bases). Per the germline V gene, CDR1 is SGDLS and CDR2 is YYNGEE. CDR3 length equals 16 residues. V shed 4 bases and J shed 8 bases, with 19 bases lying between them. The CDR3 sequence is CASSPGSGKMDSPLHF. CDR3 sequence (DNA): TGTGCCAGCAGCCCGGGCTCAGGGAAGATGGATTCACCCCTCCACTTT.

The chain has TRBV6-6 and TRBJ1-6, with a tentative D call TRBD1 (6 bases). The V gene's germline CDR1 is MNHNY and CDR2 SVGAGI (reference sequence). The CDR3 is 15 residues long. V was trimmed by 7 bases and J by 9 bases, leaving 19 bases between them. The CDR3 sequence: CASTNGGGGTSPLHF. The CDR3 region has the DNA TGTGCCAGCACCAACGGAGGGGGGGGAACTTCACCCCTCCACTTT.

This rearrangement joins TRBV14 to TRBJ2-1; tentatively, D is TRBD1 (5 bases). Germline assignment: CDR1 SGHDN and CDR2 FVKESK. Trimming took off 1 base at V and 6 bases at J, with 10 bases between the two ends. This CDR3 comprises 14 residues. Here the CDR3 reads CASSQGGLLNEQFF. For the CDR3, the DNA is TGTGCCAGCAGCCAAGGGGGCCTTCTCAATGAGCAGTTCTTC.

About this clone: One base separates it from a far larger clone, so it is likely a read error. The sample contains more than one DNA sequence encoding this CDR3. The chain employs TRBV5-1 and TRBJ2-5; no reliable D call. Trimming took off 0 bases at V and 8 bases at J, with 11 bases between the two ends. This CDR3 region has 13 residues. CDR1 SGHRS and CDR2 YFSETQ come from the germline V gene. The DNA for the CDR3 is TGCGCCAGCAGCTTGGAAGTCTCAGGAACCCAGTACTTC. Its protein product is CASSLEVSGTQYF. The variable domain in full, with the rest retrieved from reference TRBV5-1 and TRBJ2-5, is KAGVTQTPRYLIKTRGQQVTLSCSPISGHRSVSWYQQTPGQGLQFLFEYFSETQRNKGNFPGRFSGRQFSNSRSEMNVSTLELGDSALYLCASSLEVSGTQYFGPGTRLLVL.

The genes are TRBV10-3 and TRBJ2-2; TRBD2 matches 8 bases. This CDR3 has 16 residues. Germline assignment: CDR1 ENHRY and CDR2 SYGVKD. With 6 bases clipped from V and 4 bases from J, the junction kept 10 bases outside the gene matches. The CDR3 coding sequence is TGTGCCATCAGCAAAGGAGCGGGGGTAGGCACCGGGGAGCTGTTTTTT. Its translation is CAISKGAGVGTGELFF.

This clone has a handful of counts. The rearrangement links TRBV28 to TRBJ2-4; 8 nucleotides align to TRBD1. CDR1 MDHEN and CDR2 SYDVKM come from the germline V gene. V lost 10 bases, J lost 8 bases, and 10 bases stayed unmatched. The CDR3 loop spans 13 amino acids. The CDR3: CATLGTGGDIQYF. DNA of the CDR3: TGTGCCACTCTGGGGACAGGAGGGGACATTCAGTACTTC.

CDR3 in amino acids: CASSPDFRNTIYF. The DNA for the CDR3 is TGTGCCAGCAGTCCAGACTTTAGAAACACCATATATTTT. V gene TRBV6-1 combines with J gene TRBJ1-3, with no clear D. This CDR3 is 13 amino acids long. V was clipped by 5 bases and J by 5 bases, with 10 bases between them. The germline gives CDR1 MNHNS, CDR2 SASEGT.

The V gene is TRBV7-2, the J gene TRBJ2-5; a weak D match, TRBD1 (7 bases). The V end was cut by 1 base, the J end by 0 bases, with 15 bases between. The CDR3 runs to 17 residues. Germline CDR1 is SGHTA and CDR2 is FQGNSA. The CDR3 reads CASSLEVSGGYQETQYF. The CDR3 DNA reads TGTGCCAGCAGCTTAGAGGTGTCAGGGGGGTACCAAGAGACCCAGTACTTC. The whole variable domain, remainder taken from reference TRBV7-2 and TRBJ2-5, is GAGVSQSPSNKVTEKGKDVELRCDPISGHTALYWYRQSLGQGLEFLIYFQGNSAPDKSGLPSDRFSAERTGGSVSTLTIQRTQQEDSAVYLCASSLEVSGGYQETQYFGPGTRLLVL.

The chain uses TRBV18 and TRBJ2-3; D remains unclear. The V and J ends lost 3 bases and 2 bases respectively, with 6 bases between them. Germline V gives CDR1 KGHSH, CDR2 LQKENI. The CDR3 is 13 amino acids. The CDR3 region has the DNA TGTGCCAGCTCACCGGCCCTCACAGATACGCAGTATTTT. This sequence encodes CASSPALTDTQYF.

Notes on this clone: It may be a read error: a sequence one base away is much more abundant. This chain links TRBV11-2 with TRBJ1-6; no clear D. V was shortened by 3 bases and J by 0 bases, with 6 bases between the two germline ends. CDR1 and CDR2 from the germline V gene are SGHAT and FQNNGV. This CDR3 region has 15 residues. The chain's CDR3 is CASSLVSSYNSPLHF. CDR3 nucleotide sequence: TGTGCCAGCAGCTTGGTCAGCTCCTATAATTCACCCCTCCACTTT. Full variable domain (remainder filled in from reference TRBV11-2 and TRBJ1-6): EAGVAQSPRYKIIEKRQSVAFWCNPISGHATLYWYQQILGQGPKLLIQFQNNGVVDDSQLPKDRFSAERLKGVDSTLKIQPAKLEDSAVYLCASSLVSSYNSPLHFGNGTRLTVT.

The rearrangement joins TRBV6-6 to TRBJ2-7; weak D call: TRBD2 (5 bases). The CDR3 spans 15 residues. Germline V gives CDR1 MNHNY, CDR2 SVGAGI (reference sequence). V lost 6 bases and J lost 4, with 19 bases in between. The CDR3 nucleotides are TGTGCCAGCAGGGAGGCCTTGGGCCACCTATACGAGCAGTACTTC. Protein: CASREALGHLYEQYF.